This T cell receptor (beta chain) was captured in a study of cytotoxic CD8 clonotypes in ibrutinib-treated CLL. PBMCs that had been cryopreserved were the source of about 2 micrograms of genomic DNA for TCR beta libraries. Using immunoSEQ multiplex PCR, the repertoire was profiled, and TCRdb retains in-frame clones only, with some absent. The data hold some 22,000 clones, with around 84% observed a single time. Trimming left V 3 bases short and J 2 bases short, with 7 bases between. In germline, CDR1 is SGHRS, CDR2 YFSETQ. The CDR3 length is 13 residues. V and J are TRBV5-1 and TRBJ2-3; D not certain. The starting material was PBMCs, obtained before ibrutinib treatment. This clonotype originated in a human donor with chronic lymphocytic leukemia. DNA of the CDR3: TGCGCCAGCAGCTCCTACACCACAGATACGCAGTATTTT. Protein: CASSSYTTDTQYF.